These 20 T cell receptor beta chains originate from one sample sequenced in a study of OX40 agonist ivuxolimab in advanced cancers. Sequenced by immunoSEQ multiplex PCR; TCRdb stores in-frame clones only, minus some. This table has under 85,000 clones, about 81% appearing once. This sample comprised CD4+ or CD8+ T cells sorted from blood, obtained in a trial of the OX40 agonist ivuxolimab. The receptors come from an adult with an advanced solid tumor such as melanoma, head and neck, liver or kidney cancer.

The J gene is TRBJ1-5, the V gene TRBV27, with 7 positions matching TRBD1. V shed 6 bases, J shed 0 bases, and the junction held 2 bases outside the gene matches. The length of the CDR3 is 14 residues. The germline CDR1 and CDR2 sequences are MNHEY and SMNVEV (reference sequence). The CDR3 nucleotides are TGTGCCAGCAGAGGGGGCACTAGCAATCAGCCCCAGCATTTT. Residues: CASRGGTSNQPQHF.

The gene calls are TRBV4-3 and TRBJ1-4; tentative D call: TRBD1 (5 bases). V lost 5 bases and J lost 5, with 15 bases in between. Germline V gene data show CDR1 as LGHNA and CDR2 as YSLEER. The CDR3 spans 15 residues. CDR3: CASSTQGPPNEKLFF. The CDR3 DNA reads TGCGCCAGCAGCACCCAGGGCCCCCCAAATGAAAAACTGTTTTTT.

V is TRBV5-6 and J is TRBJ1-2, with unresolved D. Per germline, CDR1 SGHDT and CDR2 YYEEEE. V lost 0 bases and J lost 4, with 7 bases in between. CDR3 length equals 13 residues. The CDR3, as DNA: TGTGCCAGCAGCTTGGGGGCTCGCTATGGCTACACCTTC. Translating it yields CASSLGARYGYTF.

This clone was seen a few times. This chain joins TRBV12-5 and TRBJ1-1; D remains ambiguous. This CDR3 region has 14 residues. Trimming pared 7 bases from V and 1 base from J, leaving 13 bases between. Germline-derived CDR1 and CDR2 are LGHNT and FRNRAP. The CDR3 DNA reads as TGTGCTAGTGCCGCTGATCTACGGAACACTGAAGCTTTCTTT. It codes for CASAADLRNTEAFF. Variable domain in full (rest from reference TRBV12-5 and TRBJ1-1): DARVTQTPRHKVTEMGQEVTMRCQPILGHNTVFWYRQTMMQGLELLAYFRNRAPLDDSGMPKDRFSAEMPDATLATLKIQPSEPRDSAVYFCASAADLRNTEAFFGQGTRLTVV.

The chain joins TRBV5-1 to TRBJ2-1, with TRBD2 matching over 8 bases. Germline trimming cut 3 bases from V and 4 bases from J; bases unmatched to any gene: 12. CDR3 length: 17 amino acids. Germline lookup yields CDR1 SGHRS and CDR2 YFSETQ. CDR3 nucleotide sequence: TGCGCCAGCAGCTGGGAGACCGGGACTAGAGATTACAATGAGCAGTTCTTC. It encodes CASSWETGTRDYNEQFF.

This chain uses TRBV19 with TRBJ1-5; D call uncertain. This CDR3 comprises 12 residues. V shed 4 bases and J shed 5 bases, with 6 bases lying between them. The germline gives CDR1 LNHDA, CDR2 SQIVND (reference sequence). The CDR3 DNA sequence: TGTGCCAGTAGTACCTCACATCAGCCCCAGCATTTT. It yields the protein CASSTSHQPQHF.

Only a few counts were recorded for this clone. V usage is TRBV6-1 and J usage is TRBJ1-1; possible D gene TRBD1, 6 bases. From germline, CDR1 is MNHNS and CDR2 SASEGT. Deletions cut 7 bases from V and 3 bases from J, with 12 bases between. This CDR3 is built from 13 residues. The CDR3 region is CASTLQGYTEAFF. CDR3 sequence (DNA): TGTGCCAGCACCCTACAGGGATACACTGAAGCTTTCTTT.

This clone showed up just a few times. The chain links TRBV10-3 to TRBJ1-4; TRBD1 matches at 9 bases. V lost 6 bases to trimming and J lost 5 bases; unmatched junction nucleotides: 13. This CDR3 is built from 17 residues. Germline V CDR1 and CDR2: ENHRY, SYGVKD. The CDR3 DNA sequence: TGTGCCATCAGGCCGGGACAGGGATCCGAGGAGAATGAAAAACTGTTTTTT. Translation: CAIRPGQGSEENEKLFF.

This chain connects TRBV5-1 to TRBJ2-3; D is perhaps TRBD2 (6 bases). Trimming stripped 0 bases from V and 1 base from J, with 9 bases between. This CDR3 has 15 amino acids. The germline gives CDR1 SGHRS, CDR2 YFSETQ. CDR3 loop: CASSLAQRGTDTQYF. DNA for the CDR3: TGCGCCAGCAGCTTGGCGCAGCGGGGCACAGATACGCAGTATTTT. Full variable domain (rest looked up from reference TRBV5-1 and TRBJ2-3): KAGVTQTPRYLIKTRGQQVTLSCSPISGHRSVSWYQQTPGQGLQFLFEYFSETQRNKGNFPGRFSGRQFSNSRSEMNVSTLELGDSALYLCASSLAQRGTDTQYFGPGTRLTVL.

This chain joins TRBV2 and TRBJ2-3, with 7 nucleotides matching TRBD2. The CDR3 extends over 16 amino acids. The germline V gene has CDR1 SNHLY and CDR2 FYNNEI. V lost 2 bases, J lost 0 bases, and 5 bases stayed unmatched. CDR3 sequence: CASSERASGSTDTQYF. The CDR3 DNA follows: TGTGCCAGCAGTGAAAGGGCTAGCGGAAGCACAGATACGCAGTATTTT.

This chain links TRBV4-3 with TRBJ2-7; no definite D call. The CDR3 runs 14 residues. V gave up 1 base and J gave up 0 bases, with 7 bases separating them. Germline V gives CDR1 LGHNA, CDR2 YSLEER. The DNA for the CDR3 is TGCGCCAGCAGCCAAGTTGGTTCCTCCTACGAGCAGTACTTC. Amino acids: CASSQVGSSYEQYF.

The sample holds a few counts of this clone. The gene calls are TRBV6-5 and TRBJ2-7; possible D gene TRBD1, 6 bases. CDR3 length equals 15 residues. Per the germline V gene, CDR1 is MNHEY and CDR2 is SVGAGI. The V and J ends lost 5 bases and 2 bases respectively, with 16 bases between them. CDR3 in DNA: TGTGCCAGCAGTCACTATCGACAGGTTACCTACGAGCAGTACTTC. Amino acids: CASSHYRQVTYEQYF.

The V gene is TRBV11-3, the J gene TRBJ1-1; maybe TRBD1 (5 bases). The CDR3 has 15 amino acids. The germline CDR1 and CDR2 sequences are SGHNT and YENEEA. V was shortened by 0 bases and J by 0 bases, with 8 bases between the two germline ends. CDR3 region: CASSLDLGVNTEAFF. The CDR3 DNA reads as TGTGCCAGCAGCTTAGATCTAGGGGTGAACACTGAAGCTTTCTTT.

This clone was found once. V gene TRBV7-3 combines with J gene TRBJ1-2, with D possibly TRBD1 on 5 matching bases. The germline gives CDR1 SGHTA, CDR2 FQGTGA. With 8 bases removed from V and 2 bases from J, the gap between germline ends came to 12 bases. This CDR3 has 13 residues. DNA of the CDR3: TGTGCCAGCTCTGGAAGGGGAAACTATGGCTACACCTTC. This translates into CASSGRGNYGYTF.

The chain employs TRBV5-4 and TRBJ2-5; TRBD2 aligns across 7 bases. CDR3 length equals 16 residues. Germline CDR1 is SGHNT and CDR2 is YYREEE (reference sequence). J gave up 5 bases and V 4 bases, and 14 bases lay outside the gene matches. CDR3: CASSIVRGSEGETQYF. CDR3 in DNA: TGTGCCAGCAGCATCGTGCGGGGGTCCGAGGGGGAGACCCAGTACTTC.

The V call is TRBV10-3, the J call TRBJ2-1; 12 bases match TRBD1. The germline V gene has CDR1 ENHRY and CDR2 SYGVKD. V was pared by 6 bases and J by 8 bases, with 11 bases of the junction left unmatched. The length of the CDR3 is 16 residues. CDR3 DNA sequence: TGTGCCATCAGCGGCACCCGGGACAGGGGGCGTTATGAGCAGTTCTTC. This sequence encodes CAISGTRDRGRYEQFF.

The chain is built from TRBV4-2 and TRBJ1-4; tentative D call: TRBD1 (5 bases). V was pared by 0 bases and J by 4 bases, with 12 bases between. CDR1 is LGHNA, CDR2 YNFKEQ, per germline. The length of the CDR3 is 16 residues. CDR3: CASSQDLGGGNEKLFF. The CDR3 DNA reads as TGTGCCAGCAGCCAAGATCTCGGGGGGGGTAATGAAAAACTGTTTTTT.

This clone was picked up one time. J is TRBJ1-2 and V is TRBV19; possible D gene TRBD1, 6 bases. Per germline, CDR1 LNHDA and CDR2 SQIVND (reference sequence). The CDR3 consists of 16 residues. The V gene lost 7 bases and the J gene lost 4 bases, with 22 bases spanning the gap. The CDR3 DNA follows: TGTGCCAGTATACCCCTGGGGGGGGGCCTCACCTATGGCTACACCTTC. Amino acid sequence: CASIPLGGGLTYGYTF.

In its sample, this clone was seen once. The CDR3 bases are TGTGCCAGCAGTTGGACAGGGACTACGGAGCAGTACTTC. It is translated as CASSWTGTTEQYF. J is TRBJ2-7 and V is TRBV7-2; perhaps TRBD1 as D (8 bases). V lost 6 bases to trimming and J lost 7 bases, with 16 bases between them. This CDR3 comprises 13 residues. Per the germline V gene, CDR1 is SGHTA and CDR2 is FQGNSA.

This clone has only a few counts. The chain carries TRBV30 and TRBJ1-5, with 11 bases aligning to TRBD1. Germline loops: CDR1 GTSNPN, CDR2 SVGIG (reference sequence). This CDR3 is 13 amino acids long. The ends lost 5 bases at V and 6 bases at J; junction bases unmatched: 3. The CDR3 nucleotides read TGTGCCTGGGGGACAGGGGGTGGTCAGCCCCAGCATTTT. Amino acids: CAWGTGGGQPQHF.